A single sample is the source of the 22 T cell receptor beta chains below, sequenced in a study of T-cell reconstitution after alpha-beta-depleted transplantation in children. TCRbeta library construction was performed incorporating unique molecular identifiers. MiXCR was run by TCRdb on the PCR reads, yielding one entry per CDR3 protein. The sample holds some 490,000 distinct CDR3 sequences, around 13% seen once. This specimen was PBMCs from the stem cell graft donor, taken from the stem cell graft. Receptors originate from a human donor who donated a stem cell graft to a child with combined immunodeficiency.

This clonotype was detected a few times. The chain employs TRBV18 and TRBJ2-6, with a possible D match to TRBD1 (6 bases). Germline V gene sequence: CDR1 KGHSH, CDR2 LQKENI. The CDR3 extends over 15 amino acids. The V and J ends lost 2 bases and 3 bases respectively, with 8 bases between them. The CDR3 DNA is TGTGCCAGCTCACCAGGGGGCGGTGGGGCCAACGTCCTGACTTTC. It specifies CASSPGGGGANVLTF.

Ten or more counts support this clonotype. The chain recombines TRBV29-1 with TRBJ2-7, with TRBD1 as a possible D gene (6 bases). The CDR3 totals 13 residues. Germline V gene data show CDR1 as SQVTM and CDR2 as ANQGSEA. With 0 bases removed from V and 3 bases from J, the gap between germline ends came to 9 bases. DNA for the CDR3: TGCAGCGTTGAAGAAAAACAGGGCTACGAGCAGTACTTC. This codes for CSVEEKQGYEQYF.

This clonotype was counted between two and nine times. The genes are TRBV7-2 and TRBJ2-3, with 8 bases aligning to TRBD1. There are 15 residues in the CDR3. Germline V gene data show CDR1 as SGHTA and CDR2 as FQGNSA. J was trimmed by 1 base and V by 5 bases; bases with no gene match: 5. The CDR3 reads CASSLDRARTDTQYF. The CDR3 coding sequence is TGTGCCAGCAGCCTGGACAGGGCTCGCACAGATACGCAGTATTTT. The whole variable domain, filled in from reference TRBV7-2 and TRBJ2-3, reads GAGVSQSPSNKVTEKGKDVELRCDPISGHTALYWYRQSLGQGLEFLIYFQGNSAPDKSGLPSDRFSAERTGGSVSTLTIQRTQQEDSAVYLCASSLDRARTDTQYFGPGTRLTVL.

In its sample, this clonotype was seen a few times. The chain links TRBV18 to TRBJ2-5; D is possibly TRBD1 (5 bases). The CDR3 extends over 15 amino acids. V was cut by 1 base and J by 4 bases, with 13 bases left in between. The germline CDR1 and CDR2 sequences are KGHSH and LQKENI. The CDR3 loop is CASSPLRASSETQYF. DNA for the CDR3: TGTGCCAGCTCACCACTCAGGGCGTCGTCAGAGACCCAGTACTTC. Filled out from reference TRBV18 and TRBJ2-5, the complete variable domain reads NAGVMQNPRHLVRRRGQEARLRCSPMKGHSHVYWYRQLPEEGLKFMVYLQKENIIDESGMPKERFSAEFPKEGPSILRIQQVVRGDSAAYFCASSPLRASSETQYFGPGTRLLVL.

This clonotype appeared a few times. V and J are TRBV20-1 and TRBJ2-3; 8 nucleotides match TRBD2. The CDR3 has 16 amino acids. Germline values: CDR1 DFQATT, CDR2 SNEGSKA (reference sequence). J lost 0 bases, V lost 0 bases, and 5 bases had no gene match. CDR3 nucleotides: TGCAGTGCTAGAGATCCCCCGGGAGGGAGCACAGATACGCAGTATTTT. Protein sequence: CSARDPPGGSTDTQYF.

This clonotype has at least ten counts. The V call is TRBV6-5, the J call TRBJ2-3, with 8 bases identical to TRBD1. The CDR3 contains 14 residues. The germline gives CDR1 MNHEY, CDR2 SVGAGI. J lost 1 base, V lost 5 bases, and 2 bases had no gene match. The CDR3 is CASSTTGGTDTQYF. The CDR3, as DNA: TGTGCCAGCAGTACGACAGGGGGCACAGATACGCAGTATTTT.

The gene calls are TRBV29-1 and TRBJ2-5; 14 nucleotides line up with TRBD2. The germline V gene encodes CDR1 SQVTM and CDR2 ANQGSEA. The length of the CDR3 is 16 residues. The V segment lost 5 bases and the J segment 0 bases; nucleotides outside the gene matches: 5. The CDR3 spells CSVRTSGRRYQETQYF. CDR3 coding DNA: TGCAGCGTTCGGACTAGCGGGAGGCGGTACCAAGAGACCCAGTACTTC.

This clonotype was detected a few times. This chain links TRBV9 with TRBJ2-5, with TRBD1 as a possible D gene (5 bases). This CDR3 is 16 amino acids long. Per germline, CDR1 SGDLS and CDR2 YYNGEE. V lost 6 bases, J lost 1 base, and 19 bases lay in between. DNA for the CDR3: TGTGCCAGCACCGCGGCTACAGGCTACAGCCAAGAGACCCAGTACTTC. It specifies CASTAATGYSQETQYF.

This clonotype was observed a handful of times. The rearrangement uses TRBV20-1 and TRBJ1-2; tentatively, D is TRBD1 (6 bases). The CDR3 length is 16 residues. The germline V gene encodes CDR1 DFQATT and CDR2 SNEGSKA (reference sequence). Deletions cut 0 bases from V and 4 bases from J, with 18 bases between. As DNA, the CDR3 is TGCAGTGCTAGAGATAGGGGCAGGGGAGGTGTCTATGGCTACACCTTC. Its translation is CSARDRGRGGVYGYTF.

This clonotype was seen at least ten times. V is TRBV7-9 and J is TRBJ2-7, with a possible D match to TRBD1 (5 bases). The CDR3 sequence is 14 residues long. Trimming removed 5 bases at V and 3 bases at J, with 14 bases between. From germline, CDR1 is SEHNR and CDR2 FQNEAQ (reference sequence). The CDR3 region is CASSLGPGLYEQYF. The DNA for the CDR3 is TGTGCCAGCAGCCTCGGCCCAGGGCTCTACGAGCAGTACTTC.

This clonotype was counted many times. This rearrangement joins TRBV5-1 to TRBJ2-3; TRBD1 aligns across 8 bases. From germline, CDR1 is SGHRS and CDR2 YFSETQ. With 2 bases clipped from V and 4 bases from J, the junction kept 6 bases outside the gene matches. The CDR3 extends over 15 amino acids. In DNA form, the CDR3 reads TGCGCCAGCAGCTTAGGACAGGGTCACCCAGATACGCAGTATTTT. Encoded protein: CASSLGQGHPDTQYF.

This clonotype was seen more than once but under ten times. V usage is TRBV7-8 and J usage is TRBJ2-7; a weak D match, TRBD1 (8 bases). The length of the CDR3 is 13 residues. Germline CDR1 and CDR2: SGHVS and FQNEAQ. The germline V and J ends were trimmed by 5 bases and 12 bases, with 20 bases remaining between them. The CDR3 sequence is CASSRGGQDGRYF. Here the CDR3 DNA reads TGTGCCAGCAGCCGCGGGGGACAGGATGGAAGGTACTTC.

Details on this clonotype: Compared with germline, one end of the junction differs, possibly owing to a read error. The chain recombines TRBV3-1 with TRBJ2-5, with D unresolved. CDR3 length: 17 residues. Germline-derived CDR1 and CDR2 are LGHDT and YNNKEL (reference sequence). The CDR3 DNA reads as TGTGCCATCAGCCAAGTAAGGGTTAAGAGGACCCAAGAGACCCAGTACTTC. It codes for CAISQVRVKRTQETQYF.

The rearrangement links TRBV7-9 to TRBJ1-4, with 8 bases fitting TRBD1. The germline gives CDR1 SEHNR, CDR2 FQNEAQ (reference sequence). This CDR3 has 14 residues. Germline trimming cut 4 bases from V and 7 bases from J; bases unmatched to any gene: 5. The CDR3, as DNA: TGTGCCAGCAGCTCTACAGGGGGGCGTGAAAAACTGTTTTTT. This gives the protein CASSSTGGREKLFF. Looking up the rest from reference TRBV7-9 and TRBJ1-4 gives the full variable domain: DTGVSQNPRHKITKRGQNVTFRCDPISEHNRLYWYRQTLGQGPEFLTYFQNEAQLEKSRLLSDRFSAERPKGSFSTLEIQRTEQGDSAMYLCASSSTGGREKLFFGSGTQLSVL.

This clonotype was detected ten times or more. This chain connects TRBV5-1 to TRBJ2-3, with D possibly TRBD1 on 6 matching bases. Germline V gives CDR1 SGHRS, CDR2 YFSETQ. The CDR3 totals 15 residues. Trimming left V 4 bases short and J 4 bases short, with 16 bases between. The CDR3 bases are TGCGCCAGCAGCACGATCAGGGGCGCATCAGATACGCAGTATTTT. This encodes CASSTIRGASDTQYF. The full variable domain, in which reference TRBV5-1 and TRBJ2-3 provide the parts outside the CDR3, is KAGVTQTPRYLIKTRGQQVTLSCSPISGHRSVSWYQQTPGQGLQFLFEYFSETQRNKGNFPGRFSGRQFSNSRSEMNVSTLELGDSALYLCASSTIRGASDTQYFGPGTRLTVL.

This clonotype was recorded a few times. V usage is TRBV12-3 or TRBV12-4 and J usage is TRBJ2-2; a possible D gene is TRBD1 (6 bases). Trimming cost V 7 bases and J 4 bases, with 10 bases left between them. The CDR3 is made up of 13 amino acids. CDR3 protein: CASTLRGTGELFF. CDR3 sequence (DNA): TGTGCCAGCACCCTCAGGGGCACCGGGGAGCTGTTTTTT.

The table lists this clonotype with many counts. The chain carries TRBV20-1 and TRBJ2-7; weak D call: TRBD1 (6 bases). V was clipped by 5 bases and J by 2 bases, with 16 bases between them. CDR3 length: 14 amino acids. Germline values: CDR1 DFQATT, CDR2 SNEGSKA (reference sequence). CDR3 in amino acids: CSAAGASTTYEQYF. For the CDR3, the DNA is TGCAGTGCTGCAGGGGCCTCCACAACCTACGAGCAGTACTTC.

This clonotype was observed a few times. V and J are TRBV2 and TRBJ1-5; TRBD1 matches 9 bases. This CDR3 is built from 15 residues. Unmatched junction bases numbered 6, after V lost 4 bases and J lost 5 bases. Germline-derived CDR1 and CDR2 are SNHLY and FYNNEI. DNA for the CDR3: TGTGCCAGCAGTGCGGACAGGGGTACCCATCAGCCCCAGCATTTT. Translating it yields CASSADRGTHQPQHF.

This clonotype turned up a few times. The rearrangement joins TRBV6-2 or TRBV6-3 to TRBJ2-3, with a possible D match to TRBD2 (5 bases). CDR1 MNHEY and CDR2 SVGEGT come from the germline V gene. CDR3 length: 13 residues. V lost 5 bases, J lost 4 bases, and 10 bases lay in between. This CDR3 reads CASSGLYSDTQYF. The CDR3 DNA reads as TGTGCCAGCAGTGGACTGTACTCAGATACGCAGTATTTT.

This clonotype was counted at least ten times. V and J are TRBV10-3 and TRBJ2-1, with 8 nucleotides matching TRBD2. CDR3 length equals 14 residues. Germline CDR1 reads ENHRY; CDR2 reads SYGVKD. Trimming removed 4 bases from V and 7 bases from J; junction bases left unmatched: 6. Written as DNA, the CDR3 is TGTGCCATCAGTGGGCCGGGACTAGTTAATGAGCAGTTCTTC. Protein product: CAISGPGLVNEQFF.

The chain has TRBV6-2 or TRBV6-3 and TRBJ1-6, with a possible D match to TRBD1 (5 bases). The CDR3 loop spans 15 amino acids. From germline, CDR1 is MNHEY and CDR2 SVGEGT. V lost 2 bases to trimming and J lost 6 bases, with 11 bases between them. The CDR3 protein is CASSYAGRLNSPLHF. CDR3 nucleotides: TGTGCCAGCAGTTACGCGGGACGGCTTAATTCACCCCTCCACTTT.

This clonotype was counted only a few times. This chain links TRBV20-1 with TRBJ2-1; 10 nucleotides align to TRBD2. Germline V gene data show CDR1 as DFQATT and CDR2 as SNEGSKA (reference sequence). This CDR3 has 15 amino acids. Losses at the gene ends were 4 bases for V and 2 bases for J; bases not matched to a gene: 5. Here the CDR3 reads CSATSGTSAYNEQFF. The CDR3 DNA is TGCAGTGCTACCTCCGGGACTAGCGCCTACAATGAGCAGTTCTTC.